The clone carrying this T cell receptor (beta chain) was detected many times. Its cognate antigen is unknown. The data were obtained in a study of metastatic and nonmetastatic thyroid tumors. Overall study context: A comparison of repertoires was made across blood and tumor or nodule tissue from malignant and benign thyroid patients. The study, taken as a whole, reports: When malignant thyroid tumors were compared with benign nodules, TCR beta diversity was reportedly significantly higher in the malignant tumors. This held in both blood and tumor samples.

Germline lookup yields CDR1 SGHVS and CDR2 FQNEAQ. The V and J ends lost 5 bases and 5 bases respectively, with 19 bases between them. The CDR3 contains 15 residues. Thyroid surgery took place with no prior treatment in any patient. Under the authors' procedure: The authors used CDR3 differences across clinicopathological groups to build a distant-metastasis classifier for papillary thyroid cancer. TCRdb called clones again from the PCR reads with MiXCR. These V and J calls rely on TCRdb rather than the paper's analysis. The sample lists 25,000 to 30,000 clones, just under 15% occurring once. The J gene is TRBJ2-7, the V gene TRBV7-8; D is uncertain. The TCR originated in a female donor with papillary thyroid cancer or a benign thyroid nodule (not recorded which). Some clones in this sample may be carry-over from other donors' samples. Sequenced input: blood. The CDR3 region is CASSPTARYLDEQYF. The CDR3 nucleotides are TGTGCCAGCAGCCCGACGGCTAGATATCTGGACGAGCAGTACTTC. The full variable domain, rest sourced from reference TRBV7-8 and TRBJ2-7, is GAGVSQSPRYKVAKRGQDVALRCDPISGHVSLFWYQQALGQGPEFLTYFQNEAQLDKSGLPSDRFFAERPEGSVSTLKIQRTQQEDSAVYLCASSPTARYLDEQYFGPGTRLTVT.